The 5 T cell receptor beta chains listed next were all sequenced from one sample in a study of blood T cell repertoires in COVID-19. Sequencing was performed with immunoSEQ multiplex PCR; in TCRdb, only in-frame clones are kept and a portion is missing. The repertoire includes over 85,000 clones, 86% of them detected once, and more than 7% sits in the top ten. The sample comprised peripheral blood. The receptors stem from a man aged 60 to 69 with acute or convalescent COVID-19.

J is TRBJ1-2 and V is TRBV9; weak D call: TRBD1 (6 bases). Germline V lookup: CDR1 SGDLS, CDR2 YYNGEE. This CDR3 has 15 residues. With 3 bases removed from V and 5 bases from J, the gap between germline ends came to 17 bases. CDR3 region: CASSGGGREVYGYTF. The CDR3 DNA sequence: TGTGCCAGCAGCGGCGGGGGCAGGGAGGTGTATGGCTACACCTTC.

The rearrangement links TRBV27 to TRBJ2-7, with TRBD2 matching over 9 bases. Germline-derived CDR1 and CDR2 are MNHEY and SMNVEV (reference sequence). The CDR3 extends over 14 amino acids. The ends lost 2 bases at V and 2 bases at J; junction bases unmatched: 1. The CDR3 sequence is CASSLAGGPYEQYF. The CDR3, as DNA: TGTGCCAGCAGTTTAGCGGGAGGGCCCTACGAGCAGTACTTC.

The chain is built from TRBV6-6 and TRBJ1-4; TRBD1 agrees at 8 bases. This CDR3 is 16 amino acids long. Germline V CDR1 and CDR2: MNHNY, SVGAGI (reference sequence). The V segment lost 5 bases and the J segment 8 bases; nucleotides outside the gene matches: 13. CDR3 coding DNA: TGTGCCAGCAGTGCGGACAGGGAGGGGCTTTGGGAAAAACTGTTTTTT. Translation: CASSADREGLWEKLFF.

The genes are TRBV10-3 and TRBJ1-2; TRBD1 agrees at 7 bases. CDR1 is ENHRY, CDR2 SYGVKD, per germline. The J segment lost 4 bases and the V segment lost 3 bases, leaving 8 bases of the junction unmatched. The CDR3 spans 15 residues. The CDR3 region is CAISDDRAPSYGYTF. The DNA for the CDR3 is TGTGCCATCAGTGACGACAGGGCGCCCAGCTATGGCTACACCTTC.

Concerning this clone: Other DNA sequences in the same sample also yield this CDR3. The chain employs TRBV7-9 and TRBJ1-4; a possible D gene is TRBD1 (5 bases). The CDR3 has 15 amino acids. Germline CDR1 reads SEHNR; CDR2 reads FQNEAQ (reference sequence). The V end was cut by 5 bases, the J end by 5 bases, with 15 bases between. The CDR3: CASSPPGRGNEKLFF. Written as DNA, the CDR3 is TGTGCCAGCAGCCCCCCGGGACGGGGGAATGAAAAACTGTTTTTT.